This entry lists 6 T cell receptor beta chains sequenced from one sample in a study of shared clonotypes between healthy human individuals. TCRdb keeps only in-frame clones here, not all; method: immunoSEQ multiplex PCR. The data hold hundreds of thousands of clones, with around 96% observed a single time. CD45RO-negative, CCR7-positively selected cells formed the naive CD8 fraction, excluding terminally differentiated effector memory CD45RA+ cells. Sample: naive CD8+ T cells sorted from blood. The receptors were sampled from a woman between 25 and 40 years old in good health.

CDR3 residues: CASWGSGGNEQFF. The CDR3 DNA is TGTGCCAGCTGGGGTAGCGGGGGGAATGAGCAGTTCTTC. The chain is built from TRBV2 and TRBJ2-1, with TRBD2 matching 10 bases. This CDR3 region has 13 residues. Looked up from germline, CDR1 is SNHLY and CDR2 is FYNNEI. V shed 8 bases, J shed 7 bases, and the junction held 5 bases outside the gene matches.

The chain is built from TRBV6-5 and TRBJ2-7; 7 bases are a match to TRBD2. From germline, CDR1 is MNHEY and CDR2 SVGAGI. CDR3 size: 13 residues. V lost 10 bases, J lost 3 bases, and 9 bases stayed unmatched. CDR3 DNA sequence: TGTGCCACCGCAAGCGGGACGGGCTACGAGCAGTACTTC. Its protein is CATASGTGYEQYF.

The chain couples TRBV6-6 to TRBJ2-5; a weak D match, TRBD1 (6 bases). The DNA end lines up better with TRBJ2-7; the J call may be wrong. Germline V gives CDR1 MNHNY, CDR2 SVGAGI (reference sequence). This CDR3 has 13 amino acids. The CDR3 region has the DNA TGTGCCAGCAGTTACTCGGCAGGGGCCGAGCAGTACTTC. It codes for CASSYSAGAEQYF.

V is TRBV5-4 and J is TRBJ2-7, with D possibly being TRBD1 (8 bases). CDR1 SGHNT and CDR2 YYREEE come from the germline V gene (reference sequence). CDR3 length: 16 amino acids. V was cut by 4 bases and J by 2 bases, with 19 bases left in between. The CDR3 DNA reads TGTGCCAGCAGCACATACAGGGGGGGACTTGCCTACGAGCAGTACTTC. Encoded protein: CASSTYRGGLAYEQYF.

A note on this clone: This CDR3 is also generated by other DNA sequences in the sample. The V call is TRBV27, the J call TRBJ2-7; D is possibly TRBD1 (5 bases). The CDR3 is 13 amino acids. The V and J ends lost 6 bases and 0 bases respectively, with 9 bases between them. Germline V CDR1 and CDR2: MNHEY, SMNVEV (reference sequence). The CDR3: CASSLDSSYEQYF. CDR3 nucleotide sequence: TGTGCCAGCAGCTTAGACAGCTCCTACGAGCAGTACTTC.

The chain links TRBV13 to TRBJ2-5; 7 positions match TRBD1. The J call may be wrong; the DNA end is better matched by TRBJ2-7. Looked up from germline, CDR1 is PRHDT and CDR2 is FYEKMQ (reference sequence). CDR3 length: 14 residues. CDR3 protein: CASNMDRNPYEQYF. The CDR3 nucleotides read TGTGCCAGCAATATGGACAGGAACCCCTACGAGCAGTACTTC.